This T cell receptor (beta chain) was sequenced during a study of shared clonotypes between healthy human individuals. Selected positively for CCR7 and CD45RO-negative, naive CD8 cells excluded terminally differentiated effector memory CD45RA+ cells. Germline values: CDR1 SGDLS, CDR2 YYNGEE. The ends lost 3 bases at V and 6 bases at J; junction bases unmatched: 2. This CDR3 contains 13 residues. Repertoires were generated with immunoSEQ multiplex PCR, while TCRdb's copy carries only in-frame clones and drops some. The repertoire holds over 2 million clones, with about 95% as singletons. The sample taken for sequencing was naive CD8+ T cells sorted from blood. The origin of this receptor is a man aged 18 to 29 in good health. V gene TRBV9 combines with J gene TRBJ1-4, with 7 bases that match TRBD1. The CDR3 bases are TGTGCCAGCAGCGGGGACAGCCATGAAAAACTGTTTTTT. The encoded protein is CASSGDSHEKLFF.